These 13 T cell receptor beta chains share one sample of origin, sequenced in a study of T cells in localized non-small cell lung cancer. Sequencing used immunoSEQ multiplex PCR; TCRdb keeps in-frame clones, though not all of them. The table has 25,000 to 30,000 clones, 88% seen once. The sequences come from peripheral blood, collected before any cancer treatment. These TCRs come from a female donor aged 60 or older with stage III squamous cell lung carcinoma.

The chain combines TRBV28 with TRBJ1-1; D not certain. Germline CDR1 reads MDHEN; CDR2 reads SYDVKM. V dropped 5 bases and J dropped 0 bases, with 10 bases sitting between them. The CDR3 has 14 amino acids. The CDR3 is CASSPGDMNTEAFF. Written as DNA, the CDR3 is TGTGCCAGCAGTCCCGGGGATATGAACACTGAAGCTTTCTTT.

J is TRBJ2-7 and V is TRBV6-5, with 11 bases aligning to TRBD2. The CDR3 has 14 residues. The V and J ends lost 7 bases and 2 bases, in that order; junction bases with no gene match: 4. Germline CDR1 is MNHEY and CDR2 is SVGAGI. CDR3 sequence: CASMLAGGPYEQYF. For the CDR3, the DNA is TGTGCCAGCATGCTAGCGGGAGGCCCCTACGAGCAGTACTTC.

The V and J genes are TRBV7-6 and TRBJ1-5, with unresolved D. Trimming removed 0 bases from V and 6 bases from J, with 6 bases in between. CDR1 SGHVS and CDR2 FNYEAQ come from the germline V gene. The CDR3 runs to 13 residues. The CDR3 region has the DNA TGTGCCAGCAGCTTAGCGGAGAGTCAGCCCCAGCATTTT. Residues: CASSLAESQPQHF.

This clone was observed once. This sequence joins TRBV5-5 and TRBJ1-4; 7 nucleotides match TRBD1. CDR3 length: 15 residues. After removal of 4 bases from V and 5 bases from J, the junction contained 8 bases not matched to a gene. Germline CDR1 reads SGHKS; CDR2 reads YYEKEE (reference sequence). Written as DNA, the CDR3 is TGTGCCAGCAGCATCCAAGGGACAGAAAATGAAAAACTGTTTTTT. It encodes CASSIQGTENEKLFF.

This clone was detected a few times. The chain recombines TRBV7-8 with TRBJ2-7, with no clear D. This CDR3 region has 14 residues. Germline loops: CDR1 SGHVS, CDR2 FQNEAQ. Trimming cost V 0 bases and J 4 bases, with 10 bases left between them. The DNA of the CDR3 is TGTGCCAGCAGCTTAGCGTCGTTGGTTTACGAGCAGTACTTC. This codes for CASSLASLVYEQYF.

The V call is TRBV11-3, the J call TRBJ2-1, with TRBD1 as a possible D gene (7 bases). The CDR3 loop spans 18 amino acids. Trimming shortened V by 2 bases and J by 6 bases, and 23 bases separated the two germline ends. The germline V gene has CDR1 SGHNT and CDR2 YENEEA. CDR3 in amino acids: CASSLPLGGGGAGNEQFF. CDR3 nucleotides: TGTGCCAGCAGCTTACCCTTGGGTGGAGGGGGCGCCGGCAATGAGCAGTTCTTC.

This clone is a singleton in its sample. This rearrangement joins TRBV6-5 to TRBJ1-2, with a weak D call TRBD1 (5 bases). This CDR3 spans 13 amino acids. V lost 5 bases and J 5 bases, leaving 12 bases between the germline ends. Germline V gene data show CDR1 as MNHEY and CDR2 as SVGAGI. CDR3 loop: CASSASREYGYTF. CDR3 coding DNA: TGTGCCAGCAGTGCCTCCAGGGAGTATGGCTACACCTTC.

J is TRBJ2-1 and V is TRBV7-2, with unresolved D. The CDR3 extends over 17 amino acids. Between the trimmed V and J ends, which lost 5 bases and 5 bases, there was a span of 22 bases. Germline V gene data show CDR1 as SGHTA and CDR2 as FQGNSA. The CDR3 here is CASSNQQVAGRNNEQFF. In DNA form, the CDR3 reads TGTGCCAGCAGCAACCAGCAGGTGGCAGGACGTAACAATGAGCAGTTCTTC.

The chain recombines TRBV29-1 with TRBJ1-1, with D perhaps TRBD1 (6 bases). Trimming shortened V by 7 bases and J by 7 bases, and 16 bases separated the two germline ends. The length of the CDR3 is 12 residues. The germline V gene encodes CDR1 SQVTM and CDR2 ANQGSEA. The CDR3 region has the DNA TGCAGCGCCCGAAGACAGGAGGATGAAGCTTTCTTT. This encodes CSARRQEDEAFF.

The CDR3 here is CASSQNGGASLETQYF. The CDR3 DNA follows: TGTGCCAGCAGCCAGAACGGTGGAGCTAGCTTGGAGACCCAGTACTTC. This sequence joins TRBV4-2 and TRBJ2-5, with D possibly being TRBD2 (5 bases). Germline V gene lookup returns CDR1 LGHNA and CDR2 YNFKEQ. V was pared by 3 bases and J by 5 bases, with 19 bases between. The CDR3 totals 16 residues.

The V gene is TRBV5-6, the J gene TRBJ1-2, with TRBD1 as a possible D gene (5 bases). The germline CDR1 and CDR2 sequences are SGHDT and YYEEEE. The CDR3 runs to 14 residues. The ends were cut back, 5 bases at V and 1 base at J, with 12 bases in the middle. The CDR3 sequence is CASRMQGRNYGYTF. CDR3 nucleotide sequence: TGTGCCAGCAGGATGCAGGGTCGTAACTATGGCTACACCTTC. The full variable domain, completed using reference TRBV5-6 and TRBJ1-2, is DAGVTQSPTHLIKTRGQQVTLRCSPKSGHDTVSWYQQALGQGPQFIFQYYEEEERQRGNFPDRFSGHQFPNYSSELNVNALLLGDSALYLCASRMQGRNYGYTFGSGTRLTVV.

This chain joins TRBV19 and TRBJ1-5; tentatively, D is TRBD1 (5 bases). The CDR3 has 14 residues. V was clipped by 8 bases and J by 5 bases, with 16 bases between them. Germline CDR1 reads LNHDA; CDR2 reads SQIVND (reference sequence). The CDR3 DNA sequence: TGTGCCAGTTCACAGGTTTTCGTGGATCAGCCCCAGCATTTT. Its protein product is CASSQVFVDQPQHF. Using reference TRBV19 and TRBJ1-5 for the parts outside the CDR3, the full variable domain is DGGITQSPKYLFRKEGQNVTLSCEQNLNHDAMYWYRQDPGQGLRLIYYSQIVNDFQKGDIAEGYSVSREKKESFPLTVTSAQKNPTAFYLCASSQVFVDQPQHFGDGTRLSIL.

The rearrangement uses TRBV11-2 and TRBJ2-1; D not resolved. This CDR3 is built from 13 residues. Germline V gene data show CDR1 as SGHAT and CDR2 as FQNNGV. Trimming removed 7 bases from V and 3 bases from J, with 10 bases in between. The CDR3 coding sequence is TGTGCCAGCACCTTGGGCAGCTACAATGAGCAGTTCTTC. Encoded protein: CASTLGSYNEQFF.